This T cell receptor beta chain emerged from a study of cytomegalovirus exposure and HLA in healthy donors. General study points: Earlier analysis found most TCR beta V segments productive about 90% or about 30% of the time.

With regard to this clone: Its target is unknown.

Germline V gene sequence: CDR1 MGHDK, CDR2 SYGVNS. The CDR3 has 16 amino acids. V was cut by 4 bases and J by 3 bases, with 16 bases left in between. The PCR was carried out with 60 Vbeta primers and 13 Jbeta primers. Sequencing used immunoSEQ multiplex PCR; TCRdb keeps in-frame clones, though not all of them. Among about 190,000 clones listed, about 88% were seen once. The TCR originated in a woman under 30 in good health and CMV-seronegative. Material: PBMCs. The chain joins TRBV25-1 to TRBJ1-5; D gene ambiguous. CDR3: CASSGKTVDDNQPQHF. The DNA for the CDR3 is TGTGCCAGCAGTGGGAAGACTGTAGATGACAATCAGCCCCAGCATTTT.